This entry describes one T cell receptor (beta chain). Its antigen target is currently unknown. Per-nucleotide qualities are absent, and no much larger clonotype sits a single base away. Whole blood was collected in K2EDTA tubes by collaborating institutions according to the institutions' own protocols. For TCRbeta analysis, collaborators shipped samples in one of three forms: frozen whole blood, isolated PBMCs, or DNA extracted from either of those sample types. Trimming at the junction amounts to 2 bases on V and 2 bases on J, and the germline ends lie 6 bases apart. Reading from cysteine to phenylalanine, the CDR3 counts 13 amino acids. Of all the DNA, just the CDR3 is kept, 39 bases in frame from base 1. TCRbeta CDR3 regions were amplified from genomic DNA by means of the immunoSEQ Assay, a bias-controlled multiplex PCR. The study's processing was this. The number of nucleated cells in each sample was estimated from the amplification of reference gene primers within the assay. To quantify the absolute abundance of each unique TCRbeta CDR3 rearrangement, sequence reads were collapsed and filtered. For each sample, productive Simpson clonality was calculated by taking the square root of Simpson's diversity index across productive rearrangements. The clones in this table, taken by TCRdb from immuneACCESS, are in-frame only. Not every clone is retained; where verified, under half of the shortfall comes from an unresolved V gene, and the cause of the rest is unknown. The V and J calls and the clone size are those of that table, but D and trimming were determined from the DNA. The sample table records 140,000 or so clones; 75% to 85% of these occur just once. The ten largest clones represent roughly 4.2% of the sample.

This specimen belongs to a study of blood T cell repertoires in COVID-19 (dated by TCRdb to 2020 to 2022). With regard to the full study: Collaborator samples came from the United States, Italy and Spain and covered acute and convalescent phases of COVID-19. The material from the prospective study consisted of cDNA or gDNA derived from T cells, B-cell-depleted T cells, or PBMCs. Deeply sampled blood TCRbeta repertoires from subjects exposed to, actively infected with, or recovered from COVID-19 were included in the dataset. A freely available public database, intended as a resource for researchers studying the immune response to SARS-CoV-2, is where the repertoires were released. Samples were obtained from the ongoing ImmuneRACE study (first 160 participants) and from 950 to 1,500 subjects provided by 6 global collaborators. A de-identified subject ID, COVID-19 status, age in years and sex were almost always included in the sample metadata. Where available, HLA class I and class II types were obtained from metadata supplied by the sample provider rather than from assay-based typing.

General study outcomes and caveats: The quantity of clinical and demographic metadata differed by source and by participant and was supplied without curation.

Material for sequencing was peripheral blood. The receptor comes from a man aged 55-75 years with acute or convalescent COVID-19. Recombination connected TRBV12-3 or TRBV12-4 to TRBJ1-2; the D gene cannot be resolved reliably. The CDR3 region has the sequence CASSLRENYGYTF. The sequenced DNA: TGTGCCAGCAGTTTACGGGAGAACTATGGCTACACCTTC.